This TCR beta chain was profiled in a study of blood T cell repertoires in COVID-19. Study background: Both acute and convalescent COVID-19 samples were obtained from the United States, Italy and Spain.

This clone was counted a few times. The length of the CDR3 is 13 residues. V lost 4 bases and J lost 6; bases outside the gene matches: 8. Germline V gene sequence: CDR1 SQVTM, CDR2 ANQGSEA. Participant age was about 18 to 100 years, and participants resided in roughly 25 US areas. Shortly before study entry, within 2 weeks, exposed participants had met a COVID-19 case. Only in-frame clones appear in the TCRdb table, and some are missing; sequencing was by immunoSEQ multiplex PCR. The table shows 350,000 to 400,000 clones, with roughly nine tenths occurring only once. This chain connects TRBV29-1 to TRBJ1-1, with TRBD1 matching 7 bases. The receptor was derived from a woman between 40 and 55 years old who had been exposed to COVID-19. Source material: PBMCs or T cells enriched from blood (not recorded which). CDR3 nucleotide sequence: TGCAGCGTTGCCCTGGCTCAGGGGGCTGAAGCTTTCTTT. It translates to CSVALAQGAEAFF.